The sample holds a few counts of the clone carrying this TCR beta chain. Its antigen is unknown. TCRdb called the 5' RACE reads again in MiXCR, with one record for every CDR3 protein. Altogether around 530,000 distinct CDR3 sequences are present, approximately 14% being singletons, with the ten largest covering 0.44%. Everyone who gave samples was a healthy Caucasian. This specimen comes from a study of identical twins. Unmatched junction bases numbered 9, after V lost 2 bases and J lost 8 bases. The germline V gene has CDR1 KGHSY and CDR2 FQNENV. The CDR3 is made up of 16 amino acids. General study points: Twin-shared out-of-frame alpha sequences were enriched for low generation probability. Beta out-of-frame sequences displayed a weaker excess of sharing between twins.

These data were also filed under a second study, of yellow fever vaccine responses in identical twins.

This rearrangement joins TRBV16 to TRBJ2-3; 11 bases agree with TRBD1. Sequenced material: CD4+ T cells sorted from blood. The TCR was taken from a woman younger than 30 in good health. In DNA, the CDR3 is TGTGCCAGCAGCCAAGGGACAGGGGGAACAGATGGTACGCAGTATTTT. It encodes CASSQGTGGTDGTQYF. Together with reference TRBV16 and TRBJ2-3, the CDR3 gives the full variable domain: GEEVAQTPKHLVRGEGQKAKLYCAPIKGHSYVFWYQQVLKNEFKFLISFQNENVFDETGMPKERFSAKCLPNSPCSLEIQATKLEDSAVYFCASSQGTGGTDGTQYFGPGTRLTVL.